What follows are 20 T cell receptor beta chains derived from one specimen sequenced in a study of PD-1 blockade in classical Hodgkin lymphoma. Time point denoted: cycle 4 day 1 (C4D1), after 5 to 7 weeks of nivolumab. The patients all showed relapse after autologous stem cell transplantation, while their brentuximab vedotin exposure varied. TCRdb's table, derived via immunoSEQ multiplex PCR, lists solely in-frame clones and lacks some. This repertoire shows about 89,000 clones, less than 95% found once; its top ten account for 2.9%. The source was peripheral blood mononuclear cells (PBMCs), collected before the fourth cycle of nivolumab. The receptors here all came from a human donor with classical Hodgkin lymphoma.

The V call is TRBV7-6, the J call TRBJ1-4; the D is unclear. The V and J ends lost 2 bases and 8 bases respectively, with 12 bases between them. The CDR3 contains 14 residues. Germline CDR1 reads SGHVS; CDR2 reads FNYEAQ. The CDR3 spells CASSLKGLAEKLFF. In nucleotides, the CDR3 is TGTGCCAGCAGCTTAAAAGGACTCGCAGAAAAACTGTTTTTT.

This clone was detected only a few times. V and J are TRBV29-1 and TRBJ2-4, with D tentatively TRBD1 or TRBD2 (5 bases each). V was clipped by 1 base and J by 9 bases, with 19 bases between them. Per germline, CDR1 SQVTM and CDR2 ANQGSEA. The CDR3 consists of 15 residues. CDR3 loop: CSVEGIRDQPTIQYF. DNA of the CDR3: TGCAGCGTTGAAGGCATTCGGGACCAACCAACCATTCAGTACTTC.

V gene TRBV1 combines with J gene TRBJ2-7; the D call TRBD1 from the table was never checked on the DNA. TRBV1 is listed as a pseudogene. The CDR3 is 11 residues long. The chain's CDR3 is CTSNPRGEQYF. The DNA of the CDR3 is TGCACCAGTAATCCCAGGGGCGAGCAGTACTTC.

The CDR3 DNA reads TGCGCCAGCAGTCGACGTACGGGGAACACTGAAGCTTTCTTT. Translation: CASSRRTGNTEAFF. This chain connects TRBV5-1 to TRBJ1-1; no reliable D call. Trimming cost V 5 bases and J 1 base, with 12 bases left between them. CDR3 length equals 14 residues. The V gene's germline CDR1 is SGHRS and CDR2 YFSETQ. The complete variable domain, with remaining parts taken from reference TRBV5-1 and TRBJ1-1, reads KAGVTQTPRYLIKTRGQQVTLSCSPISGHRSVSWYQQTPGQGLQFLFEYFSETQRNKGNFPGRFSGRQFSNSRSEMNVSTLELGDSALYLCASSRRTGNTEAFFGQGTRLTVV.

The chain recombines TRBV7-6 with TRBJ2-2; 10 bases match TRBD2. In germline, CDR1 is SGHVS, CDR2 FNYEAQ. The CDR3 is 16 residues long. J was trimmed by 0 bases and V by 4 bases; bases with no gene match: 2. The CDR3 DNA reads as TGTGCCAGCAGCTCCCTAGCGGGGGCGAACACCGGGGAGCTGTTTTTT. Residues: CASSSLAGANTGELFF.

The chain is built from TRBV5-6 and TRBJ2-2; 13 bases map to TRBD2. J gave up 0 bases and V 5 bases, and 4 bases lay outside the gene matches. This CDR3 has 17 amino acids. Germline V gene lookup returns CDR1 SGHDT and CDR2 YYEEEE. The CDR3, as DNA: TGTGCCAGCAGACGTACTAGCGGGGGGGCGAACACCGGGGAGCTGTTTTTT. Translated, it gives CASRRTSGGANTGELFF.

J is TRBJ2-1 and V is TRBV19; 7 bases map to TRBD2. Germline loops: CDR1 LNHDA, CDR2 SQIVND (reference sequence). This CDR3 is 15 amino acids long. V gave up 1 base and J gave up 4 bases; unmatched junction bases: 4. Here the CDR3 DNA reads TGTGCCAGTAGTATAGTCCAGCGGGGATACAATGAGCAGTTCTTC. Translation: CASSIVQRGYNEQFF.

J is TRBJ1-1 and V is TRBV10-1; perhaps TRBD1 as D (6 bases). The CDR3 has 13 amino acids. Per the germline V gene, CDR1 is WNHNN and CDR2 is SYGVQD (reference sequence). Between the trimmed V and J ends, which lost 6 bases and 6 bases, there was a span of 14 bases. CDR3 in DNA: TGCGCCAGCAGCGGGACATTAATCTCTGAAGCTTTCTTT. Amino acids: CASSGTLISEAFF.

The chain links TRBV30 to TRBJ2-7; TRBD1 matches 9 bases. Germline V CDR1 and CDR2: GTSNPN, SVGIG (reference sequence). With 4 bases clipped from V and 3 bases from J, the junction kept 4 bases outside the gene matches. The CDR3 extends over 13 amino acids. The CDR3 DNA reads TGTGCCTGGAACAGGGGGCGAAACTACGAGCAGTACTTC. This translates into CAWNRGRNYEQYF.

The chain has TRBV5-4 and TRBJ1-1, with 7 bases matching TRBD1. Germline-derived CDR1 and CDR2 are SGHNT and YYREEE (reference sequence). This CDR3 is built from 16 residues. V shed 3 bases, J shed 4 bases, and the junction held 12 bases outside the gene matches. For the CDR3, the DNA is TGTGCCAGCAGCTGGGGGGTCGACAGGGCAGCCACTGAAGCTTTCTTT. Amino acids: CASSWGVDRAATEAFF.

CDR3 amino acids: CASSLAQITEAFF. The CDR3 DNA follows: TGTGCCAGCAGCTTGGCCCAAATCACTGAAGCTTTCTTT. The gene calls are TRBV5-4 and TRBJ1-1; D gene ambiguous. Germline V gene lookup returns CDR1 SGHNT and CDR2 YYREEE (reference sequence). CDR3 size: 13 residues. V was shortened by 0 bases and J by 4 bases, with 7 bases between the two germline ends.

The rearrangement uses TRBV19 and TRBJ2-2, with 7 bases identical to TRBD1. The germline gives CDR1 LNHDA, CDR2 SQIVND (reference sequence). J was trimmed by 0 bases and V by 6 bases; bases with no gene match: 13. The CDR3 is made up of 18 amino acids. CDR3 sequence: CASSTPGQGDPNTGELFF. In DNA form, the CDR3 reads TGTGCCAGTAGCACGCCTGGGCAGGGGGACCCGAACACCGGGGAGCTGTTTTTT.

The V call is TRBV4-3, the J call TRBJ1-2; the D gene is possibly TRBD1 (5 bases). Germline V lookup: CDR1 LGHNA, CDR2 YSLEER. The CDR3 consists of 14 residues. Trimming shortened V by 0 bases and J by 7 bases, and 12 bases separated the two germline ends. The CDR3 region has the DNA TGCGCCAGCAGCCAAGATTTGGGGGTGGGTGGCTACACCTTC. It translates to CASSQDLGVGGYTF.

The CDR3 reads CASTFQTGNTEAFF. CDR3 nucleotides: TGTGCCAGCACCTTCCAAACAGGTAACACTGAAGCTTTCTTT. This sequence joins TRBV7-9 and TRBJ1-1, with D maybe TRBD1 (5 bases). This CDR3 contains 14 residues. Trimming shortened V by 7 bases and J by 2 bases, and 14 bases separated the two germline ends. Per the germline V gene, CDR1 is SEHNR and CDR2 is FQNEAQ (reference sequence).

The rearrangement uses TRBV7-2 and TRBJ1-4; D remains unclear. Trimming stripped 0 bases from V and 0 bases from J, with 5 bases between. The germline V gene encodes CDR1 SGHTA and CDR2 FQGNSA. The CDR3 has 15 residues. The CDR3 reads CASSLAQPTNEKLFF. The CDR3 DNA sequence: TGTGCCAGCAGCTTAGCGCAACCAACTAATGAAAAACTGTTTTTT.

J is TRBJ2-2 and V is TRBV19; 10 bases are a match to TRBD1. Germline V lookup: CDR1 LNHDA, CDR2 SQIVND (reference sequence). Losses at the gene ends were 5 bases for V and 8 bases for J; bases not matched to a gene: 8. The CDR3 is made up of 15 amino acids. The CDR3 region is CASSLGTGVGGELFF. The CDR3 DNA reads TGTGCCAGTAGTCTCGGGACAGGGGTTGGAGGGGAGCTGTTTTTT.

The rearrangement joins TRBV7-8 to TRBJ2-1, with D uncertain. The CDR3 runs to 13 residues. The germline CDR1 and CDR2 sequences are SGHVS and FQNEAQ. Trimming removed 5 bases from V and 3 bases from J, with 8 bases in between. The CDR3 sequence is CASSPVLYNEQFF. The CDR3 DNA is TGTGCCAGCAGCCCCGTCCTCTACAATGAGCAGTTCTTC.

The V call is TRBV11-2, the J call TRBJ2-7, with D unclear. The V and J ends lost 1 base and 4 bases respectively, with 8 bases between them. Germline V gene lookup returns CDR1 SGHAT and CDR2 FQNNGV. This CDR3 has 13 amino acids. CDR3: CASSLAPMYEQYF. The CDR3 DNA sequence: TGTGCCAGCAGCTTAGCGCCGATGTACGAGCAGTACTTC.

The chain is built from TRBV5-5 and TRBJ1-4, with 8 bases aligning to TRBD1. The V segment lost 0 bases and the J segment 6 bases; nucleotides outside the gene matches: 4. The CDR3 contains 15 residues. Germline V gene lookup returns CDR1 SGHKS and CDR2 YYEKEE (reference sequence). The DNA for the CDR3 is TGTGCCAGCAGCTTGGCCGGGACAGGTGATGAAAAACTGTTTTTT. It yields the protein CASSLAGTGDEKLFF.

The chain employs TRBV11-3 and TRBJ2-5; a possible D gene is TRBD2 (5 bases). Germline CDR1 is SGHNT and CDR2 is YENEEA. The CDR3 is 15 amino acids. Trimming removed 1 base from V and 2 bases from J, with 11 bases in between. The DNA of the CDR3 is TGTGCCAGCAGCTTAGGCGCCGGGGAGCAAGAGACCCAGTACTTC. Translated: CASSLGAGEQETQYF.